This is a list of T cell receptor beta chains from one sample in a study of T cells in Graves' hyperthyroidism and ophthalmopathy. TCRdb reprocessed the multiplex PCR reads via MiXCR and lists one record per CDR3 protein. Here the sample spans 400,000 to 550,000 distinct CDR3 sequences, roughly 24% being singletons. The sequenced sample consisted of blood. These receptors were obtained from a woman in her twenties or thirties with Graves' ophthalmopathy. Each CDR3 is given with its conserved first and last residue.

>TRBV4-1
CASSQGIEGRSGYTF
>TRBV11-1
CASSSATGDEQYF
>TRBV6-5
CASSYKGGQYGYTF
>TRBV7-2
CASSLVQGWGNTIYF
>TRBV20-1
CSAPTGGSQPQHF
>TRBV20-1
CSAREGAGVETQYF
>TRBV28
CASMGPGQGAREQYF
>TRBV9
CASSASSGTETGELFF
>TRBV6-1
CASARDQPQHF
>TRBV7-3
CASSPSGLSYEQYF
>TRBV11-1
CASSFRPGLAEEQYF
>TRBV4-3
CASSQDVGLSNQPQHF
>TRBV5-1
CASSLSGVFGNTIYF
>TRBV13
CASSPKGGAETQYF
>TRBV27
CASSLQGAGGSQPQHF
>TRBV2
CASSEQHSNQPQHF
>TRBV28
CASSTNEGDQETQYF
>TRBV4-3
CASSQDYGGYNSPLHF
>TRBV20-1
CSAIPALGPQHF
>TRBV5-1
CASSFTGTNTEAFF
>TRBV6-1
CASSKGDTIYF
>TRBV2
CASSEARLAGIGLQETQYF
>TRBV6-5
CASSYRTGNTEAFF
>TRBV5-6
CASSFRSVDRSEQYF
>TRBV7-2
CASSWQGSNQPQHF
>TRBV9
CASSVGAGALQETQYF
>TRBV7-8
CASSRSRKGPGEQYF
>TRBV7-2
CASSQGRRTLKPIF
>TRBV4-1
CASSQDHRVRGKAGQPQHF
>TRBV20-1
CSALPGMGAKNIKYF
>TRBV7-2
CASSPWAGANQPQHF
>TRBV28
CASSLGPASTDTQYF
>TRBV2
CASSGTGVGEAFF
>TRBV27
CASSSGTGETYEQYF
>TRBV6-2/TRBV6-3
CASSFVLAGEKETQYF
>TRBV20-1
CSGLAGAYEQYF
>TRBV5-8
CASSFARTGTHEQYF
>TRBV9
CASSEPGAGTEAFF
>TRBV20-1
CSAARDTYEQYF
>TRBV29-1
CSVQGQGSHGYTF
>TRBV10-3
CATGGNTEAFF
>TRBV11-2
CASSQDWGGGPGETQYF
>TRBV4-3
CASSQALIPGNTEAFF
>TRBV2
CASNGVRVGQPQHF
>TRBV7-3
CASSLRDRDPTEQYF
>TRBV30
CAWSVETATLRAYEQYF
>TRBV20-1
CSVCQAPGIGSNQPQHF
>TRBV19
CASSMKPQGRQPQHF
>TRBV7-2
CASSLVAGDIYEQYF
>TRBV5-4
CASSLRTLGAGATDTQYF
>TRBV6-1
CASSTWLAEQETQYF
>TRBV27
CARTAGTVNTGELFF
>TRBV27
CASSFGGANEQYF
>TRBV7-3
CASSPGTGRNYGYTF
>TRBV6-1
CASRSGGERFYGYTF
>TRBV9
CASSSWTGGSGNTIYF